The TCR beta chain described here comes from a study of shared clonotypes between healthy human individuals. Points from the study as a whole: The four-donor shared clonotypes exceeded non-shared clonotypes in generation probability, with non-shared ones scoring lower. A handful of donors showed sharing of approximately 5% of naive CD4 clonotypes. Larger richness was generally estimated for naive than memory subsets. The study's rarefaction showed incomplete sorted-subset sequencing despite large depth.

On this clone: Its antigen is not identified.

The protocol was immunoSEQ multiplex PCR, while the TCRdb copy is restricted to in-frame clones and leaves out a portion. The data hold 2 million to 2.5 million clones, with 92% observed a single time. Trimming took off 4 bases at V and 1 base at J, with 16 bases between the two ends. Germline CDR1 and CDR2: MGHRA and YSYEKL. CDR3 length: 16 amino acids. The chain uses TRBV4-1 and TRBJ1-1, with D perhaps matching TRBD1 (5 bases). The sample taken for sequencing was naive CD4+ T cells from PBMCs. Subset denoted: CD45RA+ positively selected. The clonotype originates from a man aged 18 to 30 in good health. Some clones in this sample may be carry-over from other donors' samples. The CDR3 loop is CASSPGFFGANTEAFF. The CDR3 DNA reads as TGCGCCAGCAGCCCAGGTTTTTTTGGGGCGAACACTGAAGCTTTCTTT.